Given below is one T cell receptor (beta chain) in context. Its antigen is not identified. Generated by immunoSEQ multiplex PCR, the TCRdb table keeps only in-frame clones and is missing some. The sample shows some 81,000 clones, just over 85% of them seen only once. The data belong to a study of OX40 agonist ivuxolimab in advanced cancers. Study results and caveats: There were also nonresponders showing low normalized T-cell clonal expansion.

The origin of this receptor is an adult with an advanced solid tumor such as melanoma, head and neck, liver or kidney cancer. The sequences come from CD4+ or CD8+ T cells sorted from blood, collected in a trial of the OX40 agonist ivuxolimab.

Here the CDR3 DNA reads TGTGCCAGCTCACCACCGGTCGAGGGGAACGAGCAGTACTTC. Its translation: CASSPPVEGNEQYF. V usage is TRBV18 and J usage is TRBJ2-7; D might be TRBD1 or TRBD2, each matching 5 bases. V was pared by 0 bases and J by 5 bases, with 11 bases between. The CDR3 sequence is 14 residues long. CDR1 is KGHSH, CDR2 LQKENI, per germline.